Each of the 19 T cell receptor beta chains below was sequenced from the same sample in a study of metastatic and nonmetastatic thyroid tumors. TCRdb reanalyzed the PCR reads with MiXCR. The sample records 60,000 to 85,000 clones, 18% being singletons. There were no patients who had received any treatment before thyroid surgery. The sequenced material came from blood. These receptors were collected from a female donor with papillary thyroid cancer or a benign thyroid nodule (not recorded which). Some clones in this sample may be carry-over from other donors' samples.

The chain combines TRBV6-1 with TRBJ2-7, with unresolved D. Germline V gene lookup returns CDR1 MNHNS and CDR2 SASEGT. V lost 2 bases and J 5 bases, leaving 7 bases between the germline ends. The CDR3 has 12 residues. CDR3 region: CASSELPDEQYF. DNA for the CDR3: TGTGCCAGCAGTGAATTGCCGGACGAGCAGTACTTC.

This clone was counted many times. This chain uses TRBV10-3 with TRBJ2-7; 15 bases map to TRBD2. J was trimmed by 2 bases and V by 10 bases; bases with no gene match: 9. The CDR3 covers 16 residues. Germline values: CDR1 ENHRY, CDR2 SYGVKD. CDR3 region: CASIGTSGRLTYEQYF. CDR3 coding DNA: TGTGCCAGCATCGGGACTAGCGGGAGGCTAACCTACGAGCAGTACTTC.

This clone was counted ten times or more. The V and J genes are TRBV19 and TRBJ2-7; 12 bases are a match to TRBD1. Germline assignment: CDR1 LNHDA and CDR2 SQIVND (reference sequence). V gave up 5 bases and J gave up 6 bases; unmatched junction bases: 8. CDR3 length: 15 amino acids. CDR3 nucleotide sequence: TGTGCCAGTAGTGAAGGGGACAGGGGGCCTTTCGAGCAGTACTTC. This sequence encodes CASSEGDRGPFEQYF.

This clone was picked up many times. The chain has TRBV24-1 and TRBJ2-2; no clear D gene. With 2 bases removed from V and 1 base from J, the gap between germline ends came to 10 bases. The CDR3 runs 16 residues. Looked up from germline, CDR1 is KGHDR and CDR2 is SFDVKD. The CDR3 DNA reads TGTGCCACCAGTGATTGGGCTGGGATGAACACCGGGGAGCTGTTTTTT. Translated, it gives CATSDWAGMNTGELFF.

This clone showed up many times. The V call is TRBV7-9, the J call TRBJ2-1, with TRBD2 matching 11 bases. Germline V gene sequence: CDR1 SEHNR, CDR2 FQNEAQ (reference sequence). V lost 1 base to trimming and J lost 7 bases; unmatched junction nucleotides: 3. The length of the CDR3 is 15 residues. The DNA for the CDR3 is TGTGCCAGCAGCTTAGTGCTAGCGGGAGGTAATGAGCAGTTCTTC. It specifies CASSLVLAGGNEQFF. Full variable domain (remainder filled in from reference TRBV7-9 and TRBJ2-1): DTGVSQNPRHKITKRGQNVTFRCDPISEHNRLYWYRQTLGQGPEFLTYFQNEAQLEKSRLLSDRFSAERPKGSFSTLEIQRTEQGDSAMYLCASSLVLAGGNEQFFGPGTRLTVL.

This clone was counted ten times or more. This chain uses TRBV19 with TRBJ2-3; 12 positions agree with TRBD2. The junction had 12 bases not matched to a gene; V was cut back by 11 bases and J by 3 bases. CDR3 length equals 16 residues. The germline gives CDR1 LNHDA, CDR2 SQIVND (reference sequence). The CDR3 DNA follows: TGTGCCTGCTCTAGCGGGAGGGCCGGGAGTACAGATACGCAGTATTTT. Its protein product is CACSSGRAGSTDTQYF. Full variable domain (remainder filled in from reference TRBV19 and TRBJ2-3): DGGITQSPKYLFRKEGQNVTLSCEQNLNHDAMYWYRQDPGQGLRLIYYSQIVNDFQKGDIAEGYSVSREKKESFPLTVTSAQKNPTAFYLCACSSGRAGSTDTQYFGPGTRLTVL.

This clone was detected many times. One junction end disagrees with the germline gene, perhaps due to a read error. The chain employs TRBV11-3 and TRBJ2-7; 9 bases match TRBD1. The V gene's germline CDR1 is SGHNT and CDR2 YENEEA. CDR3 length: 12 residues. The CDR3: CASSSPGDRVHF. DNA for the CDR3: TGTGCCAGCAGCTCCCCAGGGGACAGGGTCCACTTC.

The rearrangement links TRBV11-1 to TRBJ2-1; 8 bases map to TRBD2. Germline loops: CDR1 SGHAT, CDR2 FQDESV (reference sequence). CDR3 size: 15 residues. V lost 7 bases and J lost 6; bases outside the gene matches: 11. The CDR3 sequence is CASIISGSSPNEQFF. CDR3 nucleotides: TGTGCCAGCATTATAAGCGGGAGCTCCCCCAATGAGCAGTTCTTC.

This clone appeared many times. The rearrangement joins TRBV6-1 to TRBJ2-7; 10 bases line up with TRBD1. Germline assignment: CDR1 MNHNS and CDR2 SASEGT. V shed 2 bases, J shed 4 bases, and the junction held 11 bases outside the gene matches. The CDR3 totals 17 residues. The CDR3: CASSESIGQGGKYEQYF. Written as DNA, the CDR3 is TGTGCCAGCAGTGAATCGATTGGACAGGGGGGGAAATACGAGCAGTACTTC.

This clone was seen many times. This sequence joins TRBV30 and TRBJ1-4, with 7 bases aligning to TRBD1. The CDR3 has 13 residues. V shed 4 bases and J 2 bases; nucleotides not matched to a gene: 1. Germline values: CDR1 GTSNPN, CDR2 SVGIG (reference sequence). The CDR3 loop is CAWNRGTNEKLFF. In DNA form, the CDR3 reads TGTGCCTGGAACAGGGGCACTAATGAAAAACTGTTTTTT. The variable domain in full, with the rest retrieved from reference TRBV30 and TRBJ1-4, is SQTIHQWPATLVQPVGSPLSLECTVEGTSNPNLYWYRQAAGRGLQLLFYSVGIGQISSEVPQNLSASRPQDRQFILSSKKLLLSDSGFYLCAWNRGTNEKLFFGSGTQLSVL.

This clone was recorded many times. The chain joins TRBV12-3 or TRBV12-4 to TRBJ1-5; D unresolved. Trimming cost V 4 bases and J 4 bases, with 8 bases left between them. The CDR3 is 13 residues long. CDR3 protein: CASSSDGNQPQHF. In nucleotides, the CDR3 is TGTGCCAGCAGTTCCGACGGGAATCAGCCCCAGCATTTT.

There are many counts of this clone. The chain couples TRBV5-1 to TRBJ2-7, with 8 bases identical to TRBD2. The CDR3 covers 14 residues. CDR1 and CDR2 from the germline V gene are SGHRS and YFSETQ. With 2 bases clipped from V and 2 bases from J, the junction kept 3 bases outside the gene matches. CDR3 DNA sequence: TGCGCCAGCAGCTTTGGTAGCGGGGCCTACGAGCAGTACTTC. It specifies CASSFGSGAYEQYF. The full variable domain, in which reference TRBV5-1 and TRBJ2-7 provide the parts outside the CDR3, is KAGVTQTPRYLIKTRGQQVTLSCSPISGHRSVSWYQQTPGQGLQFLFEYFSETQRNKGNFPGRFSGRQFSNSRSEMNVSTLELGDSALYLCASSFGSGAYEQYFGPGTRLTVT.

This chain uses TRBV6-2 or TRBV6-3 with TRBJ2-3; D is possibly TRBD1 (6 bases). The V end was cut by 6 bases, the J end by 2 bases, with 12 bases between. Per the germline V gene, CDR1 is MNHEY and CDR2 is SVGEGT. This CDR3 has 14 residues. The CDR3 DNA follows: TGTGCCAGCAGGGACAGACACAACACAGATACGCAGTATTTT. Protein: CASRDRHNTDTQYF.

The genes are TRBV11-2 and TRBJ2-6; D is unclear. Germline values: CDR1 SGHAT, CDR2 FQNNGV. Trimming took 5 bases from V and 0 from J, leaving 5 bases between them. CDR3 length: 14 amino acids. The CDR3 here is CASSKNSGANVLTF. For the CDR3, the DNA is TGTGCCAGCAGCAAGAACTCTGGGGCCAACGTCCTGACTTTC.

This clone has ten or more counts. V is TRBV11-2 and J is TRBJ1-1; weak D call: TRBD1 (5 bases). The V gene lost 4 bases and the J gene lost 1 base, with 13 bases spanning the gap. The length of the CDR3 is 15 residues. CDR1 and CDR2 from the germline V gene are SGHAT and FQNNGV. This CDR3 reads CASSYGWGRNTEAFF. CDR3 sequence (DNA): TGTGCCAGCAGCTATGGGTGGGGCCGGAACACTGAAGCTTTCTTT.

This clone was recorded at least ten times. The rearrangement links TRBV20-1 to TRBJ2-3, with 9 bases aligning to TRBD2. Per germline, CDR1 DFQATT and CDR2 SNEGSKA (reference sequence). This CDR3 is built from 14 residues. V was clipped by 1 base and J by 1 base; unmatched bases: 0. The CDR3 DNA reads as TGCAGTGCTAGAGTAGCGGGAGGCACAGATACGCAGTATTTT. Translation: CSARVAGGTDTQYF.

Only a few counts were recorded for this clone. V is TRBV10-3 and J is TRBJ1-1; perhaps TRBD1 as D (5 bases). Germline V gives CDR1 ENHRY, CDR2 SYGVKD. V shed 5 bases and J shed 0 bases, with 13 bases lying between them. The CDR3 is 15 residues long. The CDR3 bases are TGTGCCATCAGTAAGACAGAAAAAATGAACACTGAAGCTTTCTTT. Its protein is CAISKTEKMNTEAFF.

This clone was found many times. This rearrangement joins TRBV12-3 or TRBV12-4 to TRBJ1-3; D is undetermined. V shed 6 bases and J shed 4 bases, with 4 bases lying between them. There are 11 residues in the CDR3. The CDR3 DNA is TGTGCCAGCAGCCCGGGAAACACCATATATTTT. The encoded protein is CASSPGNTIYF.

This clone was recorded at least ten times. V is TRBV11-2 and J is TRBJ1-3; the D is unclear. The CDR3 sequence is 11 residues long. Germline CDR1 reads SGHAT; CDR2 reads FQNNGV. The V end was cut by 7 bases, the J end by 4 bases, with 5 bases between. Written as DNA, the CDR3 is TGTGCCAGCACGGAAGGAAACACCATATATTTT. Its protein is CASTEGNTIYF.